A selection of T cell receptor beta chains follows, all from one sample in a study of blood T cell repertoires in COVID-19. TCRdb's table, derived via immunoSEQ multiplex PCR, lists solely in-frame clones and lacks some. The sample shows roughly 120,000 clones, over 70% of them seen only once. Input material: peripheral blood. These receptor sequences come from a man aged 50 to 59 with acute or convalescent COVID-19. CDR3s include the opening cysteine and the closing phenylalanine or tryptophan. The order of the fields is clone size, J gene, V gene, D gene, CDR3 DNA, CDR3 protein. D genes are given only for firm matches. Expanded clones are given a class, and other clones once, few, many or no size at all.

size: -
J: TRBJ1-1
V: TRBV6-5
D: TRBD1
DNA: TGTGCCAGCAGACCCGGGACAGTGAAGAACACTGAAGCTTTCTTT
CDR3: CASRPGTVKNTEAFF

size: -
J: TRBJ2-1
V: TRBV5-8
D: -
DNA: TGTGCCAGCAGCTATTTTTCGGGTCAGGGTTTGAATGAGCAGTTCTTC
CDR3: CASSYFSGQGLNEQFF

size: -
J: TRBJ2-2
V: TRBV27
D: -
DNA: TGTGCCAGCAGTTTACAGAACGCCGGGGAGCTGTTTTTT
CDR3: CASSLQNAGELFF

size: -
J: TRBJ1-4
V: TRBV5-6
D: -
DNA: TGTGCCAGCAGCTTGGTTCCAGGGGAGGGAAAACTGTTTTTT
CDR3: CASSLVPGEGKLFF

size: -
J: TRBJ2-7
V: TRBV10-1
D: -
DNA: TGCGCCAGCAGTGGGGGCCCCCAGGGAGAGCAGTACTTC
CDR3: CASSGGPQGEQYF

size: -
J: TRBJ2-5
V: TRBV5-4
D: TRBD2
DNA: TGTGCCAGCAGTCTAGCGGGGGGGCTCTCTGAGACCCAGTACTTC
CDR3: CASSLAGGLSETQYF

size: -
J: TRBJ1-3
V: TRBV5-3
D: -
DNA: TGTGCCAGAAGCTTGATGGGGGGGCTAGAAGGAAACACCATATATTTT
CDR3: CARSLMGGLEGNTIYF

size: -
J: TRBJ2-1
V: TRBV19
D: -
DNA: TGTGCCAGTGGAGCCTATGAGCAGTTCTTC
CDR3: CASGAYEQFF

size: -
J: TRBJ1-2
V: TRBV5-1
D: TRBD1
DNA: TGCGCCAGCAGCGAAGGACAGGGGTCATACGGCTACACCTTC
CDR3: CASSEGQGSYGYTF

size: -
J: TRBJ2-7
V: TRBV28
D: -
DNA: TGTGCCAGCAGTTCGCAATACGGGCAGTACTTC
CDR3: CASSSQYGQYF

size: -
J: TRBJ2-6
V: TRBV21-1
D: -
DNA: TGTGCCAGCACTCGTTTCTCTGGGGCCAACGTCCTGACTTTC
CDR3: CASTRFSGANVLTF

size: -
J: TRBJ1-2
V: TRBV7-2
D: -
DNA: TGTGCCAGCAGCTTAGGGGGAGCTACTAACTATGGCTACACCTTC
CDR3: CASSLGGATNYGYTF

size: -
J: TRBJ1-2
V: TRBV3-1/TRBV3-2
D: TRBD1
DNA: TGTGCCAGCAGCCAAGTGGGACAGGCGATTACTAACTATGGCTACACCTTC
CDR3: CASSQVGQAITNYGYTF

size: -
J: TRBJ1-1
V: TRBV6-5
D: -
DNA: TGTGCCAGCAGTCATGGTCTAGTATCGAACACTGAAGCTTTCTTT
CDR3: CASSHGLVSNTEAFF

size: -
J: TRBJ1-2
V: TRBV9
D: -
DNA: TGTGCCAGCAGCGTAGTAGACCCCCTCGGGGACTACACCTTC
CDR3: CASSVVDPLGDYTF

size: few
J: TRBJ1-3
V: TRBV5-1
D: -
DNA: TGCGCCAGCACCCCAGGGAACGCGGGAAACACCATATATTTT
CDR3: CASTPGNAGNTIYF

size: -
J: TRBJ1-6
V: TRBV5-6
D: -
DNA: TGTGCCAGCAGCTTGTACCAGGGGATGTCACCCCTCCACTTT
CDR3: CASSLYQGMSPLHF

size: -
J: TRBJ2-3
V: TRBV27
D: -
DNA: TGTGCCAGCAGTTTAGGAGGGTGGGCAGATACGCAGTATTTT
CDR3: CASSLGGWADTQYF

size: once
J: TRBJ2-3
V: TRBV6-5
D: TRBD2
DNA: TGTGCCAGCAGTTATGGGGGGGGCACAGATACGCAGTATTTT
CDR3: CASSYGGGTDTQYF